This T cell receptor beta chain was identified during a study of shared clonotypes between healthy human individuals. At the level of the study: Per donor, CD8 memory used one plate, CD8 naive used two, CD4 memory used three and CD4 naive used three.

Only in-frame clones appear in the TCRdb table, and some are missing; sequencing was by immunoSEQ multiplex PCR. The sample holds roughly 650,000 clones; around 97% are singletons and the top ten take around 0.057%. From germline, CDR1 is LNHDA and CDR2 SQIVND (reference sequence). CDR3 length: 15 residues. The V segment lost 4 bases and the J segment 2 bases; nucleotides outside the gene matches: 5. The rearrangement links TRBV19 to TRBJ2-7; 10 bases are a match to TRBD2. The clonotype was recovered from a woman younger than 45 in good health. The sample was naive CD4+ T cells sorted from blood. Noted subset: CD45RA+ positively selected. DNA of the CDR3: TGTGCCAGTAGTAAAGCAGCGGGAGGGGCCTACGAGCAGTACTTC. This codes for CASSKAAGGAYEQYF.